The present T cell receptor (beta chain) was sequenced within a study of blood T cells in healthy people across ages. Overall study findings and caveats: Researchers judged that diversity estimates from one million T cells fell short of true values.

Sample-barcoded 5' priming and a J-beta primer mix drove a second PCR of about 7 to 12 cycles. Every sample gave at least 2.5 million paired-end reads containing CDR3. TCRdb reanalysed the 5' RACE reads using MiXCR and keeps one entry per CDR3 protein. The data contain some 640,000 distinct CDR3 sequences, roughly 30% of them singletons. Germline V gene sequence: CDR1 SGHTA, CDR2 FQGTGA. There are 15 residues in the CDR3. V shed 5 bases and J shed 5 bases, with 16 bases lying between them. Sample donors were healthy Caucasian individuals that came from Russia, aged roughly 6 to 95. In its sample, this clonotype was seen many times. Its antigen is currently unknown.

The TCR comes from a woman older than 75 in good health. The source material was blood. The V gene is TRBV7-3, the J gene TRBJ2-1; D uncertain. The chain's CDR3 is CASSDPPGPNNEQFF. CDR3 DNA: TGTGCCAGCAGCGATCCCCCCGGGCCCAACAATGAGCAGTTCTTC.